This T cell receptor beta chain was retrieved from a study of spatial heterogeneity in lung cancer. About the research overall: When follow-up PBMC samples existed, they were sequenced (at a median of roughly 2 years after resection).

CDR1 is LGHNT, CDR2 FRNRAP, per germline. The CDR3 length is 11 residues. The trim removed 6 bases at V and 10 bases at J, leaving 3 bases unmatched. Specified time point: blood at routine non-recurrence follow-up after resection. The input material, whole RNA from tumor, nontumor lung or frozen PBMC, was sequenced unsorted. One entry per CDR3 protein results from TCRdb running MiXCR on the 5' RACE reads. The sample consists of 25,000 or so distinct CDR3 sequences, 6% of them appearing once. V gene TRBV12-5 combines with J gene TRBJ2-1, with TRBD2 matching over 7 bases. The source is a male donor with early-stage non-small cell lung cancer. Here the sequenced sample was PBMCs, taken at follow-up. The CDR3 spells CASGVGREQFF. As DNA, the CDR3 is TGTGCTAGTGGCGTCGGGAGGGAGCAGTTCTTC.